A selection of T cell receptor beta chains follows, all from one sample in a study of cytomegalovirus exposure and HLA in healthy donors. Sequencing was performed with immunoSEQ multiplex PCR; in TCRdb, only in-frame clones are kept and a portion is missing. The sample consists of tens of thousands of clones, roughly 87% of them appearing once. Sequenced material: PBMCs. Every receptor here comes from a female donor in good health and CMV-seronegative. The CDR3 runs from the conserved cysteine through the conserved F or W. A D gene is named only where the DNA matches it firmly. Clone size is not always given. Where it is, it says once, few, many or a class for expanded clones.

J gene | clone size | D gene | V gene | CDR3 DNA | CDR3 protein
TRBJ2-4 | - | - | TRBV9 | TGTGCCAGCAGCGGTAGCGGTGCCAAAAACATTCAGTACTTC | CASSGSGAKNIQYF
TRBJ1-1 | - | - | TRBV6-1 | TGTGCCAGCAGCAGGCAGGAGGGTTCCACTGAAGCTTTCTTT | CASSRQEGSTEAFF
TRBJ1-2 | - | TRBD1 | TRBV12-5 | TGTGCTAGTGGTTTGGACAGGGGAATTCATGGCTACACCTTC | CASGLDRGIHGYTF
TRBJ2-6 | - | - | TRBV6-1 | TGTGCCAGCACCGAGTCGGGGGCCAACGTCCTGACTTTC | CASTESGANVLTF
TRBJ1-2 | once | TRBD1 | TRBV7-2 | TGTGCCAGCAGCCAACGGACAGGGGGTAGCTATGGCTACACCTTC | CASSQRTGGSYGYTF
TRBJ2-5 | - | - | TRBV27 | TGTGCCAGCAGTTATGAAGTAGGGGGGGCAGAGACCCAGTACTTC | CASSYEVGGAETQYF
TRBJ2-2 | once | - | TRBV25-1 | TGTGCCAGCAGATCAGGGAACACCGGGGAGCTGTTTTTT | CASRSGNTGELFF
TRBJ2-4 | once | - | TRBV7-2 | TGTGCCAGCAGCCTCGGAGTAATAGCCAAAAACATTCAGTACTTC | CASSLGVIAKNIQYF
TRBJ2-5 | - | TRBD1 | TRBV6-5 | TGTGCCAGCAGTCTAACAGGGGGCGGAGAGACCCAGTACTTC | CASSLTGGGETQYF
TRBJ2-1 | - | - | TRBV4-1 | TGCGCCAGCAGCCAGACAGGACCGGGTGGCAATGAGCAGTTCTTC | CASSQTGPGGNEQFF
TRBJ2-1 | - | - | TRBV2 | TGTGCCAGCACCGAGGGGGAGCCGACCTACAATGAGCAGTTCTTC | CASTEGEPTYNEQFF
TRBJ1-2 | - | - | TRBV4-3 | TGCGCCAGCAGCCAAGAGTCTAACAGGGACTATGGCTACACCTTC | CASSQESNRDYGYTF
TRBJ1-1 | - | - | TRBV5-1 | TGCGCCAGCAGCTTAGCCGGGTCGAACACTGAAGCTTTCTTT | CASSLAGSNTEAFF
TRBJ2-7 | once | - | TRBV5-6 | TGTGCCAGCAGCTCCCGTGTTGAGCAGTACTTC | CASSSRVEQYF
TRBJ1-1 | - | - | TRBV30 | TGTGCCTGGAGTGTAGGGGTCTTGGGAGGATTGAACACTGAAGCTTTCTTT | CAWSVGVLGGLNTEAFF
TRBJ2-7 | few | - | TRBV5-4 | TGTGCCAGCAGCTTGGGGGTACGGAGCTCCTACGAGCAGTACTTC | CASSLGVRSSYEQYF
TRBJ1-4 | - | - | TRBV10-3 | TGTGCCATCAGTGAGGGGACTTACAATGAAAAACTGTTTTTT | CAISEGTYNEKLFF
TRBJ2-7 | - | - | TRBV27 | TGTGCCAGCGGGCGGGACCTACGAACTGAAGTCGAGCAGTACTTC | CASGRDLRTEVEQYF
TRBJ2-6 | - | TRBD1 | TRBV27 | TGTGCCAGCAGTCATCAGGGGGCTGGGGCCAACGTCCTGACTTTC | CASSHQGAGANVLTF
TRBJ2-7 | - | - | TRBV7-9 | TGTGCCAGCAGTTCGGCGCCCATAGGGGCCTACGAGCAGTACTTC | CASSSAPIGAYEQYF
TRBJ2-7 | - | TRBD2 | TRBV5-6 | TGTGCCAGCAGCCCTAGCGGGAGGGTAGGCGAGCAGTACTTC | CASSPSGRVGEQYF
TRBJ1-1 | - | TRBD1 | TRBV7-8 | TGTGCCAGCAGCTCCCCCGGCGACAGGGAGCTCACTGAAGCTTTCTTT | CASSSPGDRELTEAFF
TRBJ1-1 | - | TRBD1 | TRBV29-1 | TGCAGCGCTCAGGGGGACACTGAAGCTTTCTTT | CSAQGDTEAFF
TRBJ2-7 | - | TRBD1 | TRBV10-2 | TGCGCCAGCAGGGGGGACAGGTCCTACGAGCAGTACTTC | CASRGDRSYEQYF
TRBJ2-7 | - | TRBD2 | TRBV30 | TGTGCCTGGAGGCTTCCCCGGACTAGCGGAAGGTACGAGCAGTACTTC | CAWRLPRTSGRYEQYF
TRBJ2-3 | once | TRBD2 | TRBV6-1 | TGTGCCAGCAGTGAAGGGAGCGGGGGCGGTACAGATACGCAGTATTTT | CASSEGSGGGTDTQYF
TRBJ2-4 | - | - | TRBV7-8 | TGTGCCAGCAGCTTATGGTCCGGGGAAACAAACATTCAGTACTTC | CASSLWSGETNIQYF
TRBJ2-1 | - | TRBD1 | TRBV19 | TGTGCCAGTAGTATCCAATCAGGGACAGAGCATGAGCAGTTCTTC | CASSIQSGTEHEQFF
TRBJ1-1 | - | - | TRBV5-1 | TGCGCCAGCAGCTTGGTAGGGGAGGGTGAAGCTTTCTTT | CASSLVGEGEAFF
TRBJ2-7 | - | TRBD2 | TRBV5-1 | TGCGCCAGCAGCTGGACCCCAGCGGGAGAAAGGTACGAGCAGTACTTC | CASSWTPAGERYEQYF
TRBJ2-1 | - | TRBD2 | TRBV29-1 | TGCAGCGTGGGTCCAGGGACTAGCGGCTACAATGAGCAGTTCTTC | CSVGPGTSGYNEQFF
TRBJ1-6 | - | TRBD1 | TRBV6-5 | TGTGCCAGCAGGGCCACAGGGGGTAATTCACCCCTCCACTTT | CASRATGGNSPLHF
TRBJ2-5 | - | - | TRBV11-2 | TGTGCCAGCAGCTTAGGTAGCGTGGAGACCCAGTACTTC | CASSLGSVETQYF
TRBJ1-2 | - | - | TRBV6-5 | TGTGCCAGCAGCCCTCGGCTGAGGGTTGACTATGGCTACACCTTC | CASSPRLRVDYGYTF
TRBJ1-4 | - | - | TRBV7-6 | TGTGCCAGCAGCCCCCAGGGGAATGAAAAACTGTTTTTT | CASSPQGNEKLFF
TRBJ2-3 | - | - | TRBV18 | TGTGCCAGCTCACCCTTTGAACTTCCCACAGATACGCAGTATTTT | CASSPFELPTDTQYF
TRBJ2-5 | - | TRBD1 | TRBV5-1 | TGCGCCAGCAGCTTTAGAGGGACAGCTCAAGAGACCCAGTACTTC | CASSFRGTAQETQYF
TRBJ2-5 | - | TRBD1 | TRBV5-4 | TGTGCCAGCAGCTCCGGGACAGCTACGACCCAGTACTTC | CASSSGTATTQYF
TRBJ2-1 | once | TRBD1 | TRBV28 | TGTGCCAGCAGTTCCCCCGGGACAGGGGTCAATGAGCAGTTCTTC | CASSSPGTGVNEQFF
TRBJ1-2 | - | TRBD1 | TRBV5-1 | TGCGCCAGCAGCGCGAGGAAAGACAGGGGGCTTCTAGTGAGTTTTGGCTACACCTTC | CASSARKDRGLLVSFGYTF
TRBJ2-3 | once | TRBD2 | TRBV15 | TGTGCCACCAGCAGAGAAGGGACTATATATACGCAGTATTTT | CATSREGTIYTQYF
TRBJ2-4 | - | - | TRBV7-9 | TGTGCCAGCAGCGATATGGGGGGGCGGAACATTCAGTACTTC | CASSDMGGRNIQYF
TRBJ1-1 | - | - | TRBV30 | TGTGCCTGGAGTGTATTAGGGGGATACGACACTGAAGCTTTCTTT | CAWSVLGGYDTEAFF
TRBJ2-3 | once | TRBD2 | TRBV28 | TGTGCCAGCAGGAATCCCCCAAGTAGCGGGAGGGGGGATACGCAGTATTTT | CASRNPPSSGRGDTQYF
TRBJ2-7 | - | - | TRBV5-6 | TGTGCCAGCAGCTTGAGGGGCGAGCAGTACTTC | CASSLRGEQYF
TRBJ2-7 | - | TRBD2 | TRBV6-1 | TGTGCCAGCAACCTAGCGGGGGGGAGCAACGAGCAGTACTTC | CASNLAGGSNEQYF